This T cell receptor (beta chain) was identified in a study of blood T cell repertoires in COVID-19. Study-level information: The samples span acute and convalescent COVID-19 from the United States, Italy and Spain. Sources were T cells, B-cell-depleted T cells, or PBMCs; the material itself was cDNA or gDNA.

In the original workflow: Estimation of nucleated cell counts relied on the amplification of reference gene primers. Using immunoSEQ multiplex PCR, the repertoire was profiled, and TCRdb retains in-frame clones only, with some absent. V and J calls plus clone size are reproduced from that table; the DNA served to infer D and trimming. Of tens of thousands of clones in the sample, around four fifths were seen once. The count of this clone is one. This receptor was identified in a human donor in a cohort sampled during active COVID-19. Material for sequencing was peripheral blood.

The DNA of the CDR3 is TGCGCCAGCAGCCAAGGGGATTCTAGTAGGGGACAGGGCTATGGCTACACCTTC. Translating gives CASSQGDSSRGQGYGYTF. This chain uses TRBV4-1 with TRBJ1-2; 9 bases map to TRBD1. Germline CDR1 and CDR2: MGHRA and YSYEKL. There are 18 residues in the CDR3. Trimming cost V 1 base and J 4 bases; bases outside gene matches: 13.